These T cell receptor beta chains were read from a single sample in a study of OX40 agonist ivuxolimab in advanced cancers. Profiling relied on immunoSEQ multiplex PCR, and the TCRdb table lists in-frame clones only, not all of them. In the table there are roughly 70,000 clones, roughly 80% of which are singletons. The sequences come from CD4+ or CD8+ T cells sorted from blood, collected in a trial of the OX40 agonist ivuxolimab. These receptors came from an adult with an advanced solid tumor such as melanoma, head and neck, liver or kidney cancer. The CDR3 runs from the conserved cysteine through the conserved F or W. The D gene is left open where the match is weak. Some rows have no size entry. The others give once, few or many, or a class for an expanded clone.

j_call | d_call | v_call | clone_size | cdr3_aa | cdr3_nt
TRBJ1-1 | - | TRBV5-1 | - | CASSFKGQNTEAFF | TGCGCCAGCAGCTTCAAGGGGCAGAACACTGAAGCTTTCTTT
TRBJ1-3 | - | TRBV5-1 | - | CASSFSERSGNTIYF | TGCGCCAGCAGCTTCTCGGAAAGGTCTGGAAACACCATATATTTT
TRBJ1-2 | - | TRBV6-5 | once | CASSERSNYGYTF | TGTGCCAGCAGTGAACGATCTAACTATGGCTACACCTTC
TRBJ2-1 | TRBD2 | TRBV10-3 | - | CAISSPLAGGLSYNEQFF | TGTGCCATCAGCTCCCCACTAGCGGGGGGACTCTCCTACAATGAGCAGTTCTTC
TRBJ1-5 | TRBD1 | TRBV28 | - | CASSPRQGSGSNQPQHF | TGTGCCAGCAGTCCGCGACAGGGGTCGGGTAGCAATCAGCCCCAGCATTTT
TRBJ1-6 | TRBD1 | TRBV14 | - | CASSRLRDRGDSPLHF | TGTGCCAGCAGCCGGTTACGGGACAGGGGCGATTCACCCCTCCACTTT
TRBJ1-1 | - | TRBV5-6 | few | CASSSLQGGKVTEAFF | TGTGCCAGCAGCTCCCTACAGGGAGGAAAGGTCACTGAAGCTTTCTTT
TRBJ1-6 | - | TRBV6-1 | - | CASSVGGSPLHF | TGTGCCAGCAGTGTGGGAGGGTCACCCCTCCACTTT
TRBJ1-1 | - | TRBV5-4 | - | CASSLDFANTEAFF | TGTGCCAGCAGCTTGGACTTCGCGAACACTGAAGCTTTCTTT
TRBJ1-2 | TRBD1 | TRBV5-5 | - | CASSLGDRVVYGYTF | TGTGCCAGCAGCTTGGGTGACAGGGTAGTCTATGGCTACACCTTC
TRBJ2-4 | - | TRBV11-1 | - | CASSYGGFDAKNIQYF | TGTGCCAGCAGCTATGGAGGGTTTGACGCCAAAAACATTCAGTACTTC
TRBJ2-7 | - | TRBV28 | once | CASSLPGPTTYEQYF | TGTGCCAGCAGCCTGCCGGGACCCACGACCTACGAGCAGTACTTC
TRBJ2-7 | - | TRBV5-1 | - | CASSPPPGAAERYEQYF | TGCGCCAGCAGCCCCCCCCCTGGGGCGGCGGAAAGGTACGAGCAGTACTTC
TRBJ1-5 | - | TRBV7-2 | - | CASSYNIDQPQHF | TGTGCCAGCAGCTATAACATAGATCAGCCCCAGCATTTT
TRBJ1-1 | - | TRBV6-5 | - | CASSYSTYTEAFF | TGTGCCAGCAGTTACTCGACGTACACTGAAGCTTTCTTT
TRBJ2-3 | TRBD1 | TRBV7-2 | - | CASSFGGQGKDTQYF | TGTGCCAGCAGCTTTGGGGGACAGGGCAAAGATACGCAGTATTTT
TRBJ2-7 | - | TRBV18 | few | CASSPPSSGREQYF | TGTGCCAGCTCACCACCGAGTTCGGGGCGCGAGCAGTACTTC
TRBJ1-4 | - | TRBV21-1 | once | CASRYDSETTNEKLFF | TGTGCCAGCAGATACGACAGCGAAACAACTAATGAAAAACTGTTTTTT
TRBJ2-7 | TRBD2 | TRBV5-4 | - | CASSLGLAVGYEQYF | TGTGCCAGCAGCTTGGGACTAGCGGTTGGTTACGAGCAGTACTTC
TRBJ1-4 | TRBD1 | TRBV6-5 | - | CASSFSTGAANEKLFF | TGTGCCAGCAGTTTTTCCACAGGGGCAGCTAATGAAAAACTGTTTTTT
TRBJ2-7 | - | TRBV19 | once | CASSVGFGVNPYEQYF | TGTGCCAGTAGTGTAGGTTTTGGGGTAAACCCCTACGAGCAGTACTTC
TRBJ1-5 | - | TRBV19 | - | CAPPGGDQPQHF | TGTGCCCCCCCCGGAGGGGATCAGCCCCAGCATTTT
TRBJ2-3 | - | TRBV6-1 | - | CASSEVNLPDTQYF | TGTGCCAGCAGTGAAGTTAACCTGCCAGATACGCAGTATTTT
TRBJ1-1 | - | TRBV5-1 | - | CASSFLPGGRNTEAFF | TGCGCCAGCAGCTTCCTACCCGGGGGGAGGAACACTGAAGCTTTCTTT
TRBJ1-2 | TRBD1 | TRBV5-4 | - | CASSTLGQGLNYGYTF | TGTGCCAGCAGCACCCTCGGACAGGGCCTTAACTATGGCTACACCTTC
TRBJ2-1 | TRBD2 | TRBV27 | - | CASSLFQGLAGDATRYNEQFF | TGTGCCAGCAGTTTATTTCAGGGACTAGCGGGGGACGCAACCCGGTACAATGAGCAGTTCTTC
TRBJ2-7 | - | TRBV5-4 | - | CASSGWTERATPYEQYF | TGTGCCAGCAGCGGATGGACAGAAAGAGCCACCCCCTACGAGCAGTACTTC